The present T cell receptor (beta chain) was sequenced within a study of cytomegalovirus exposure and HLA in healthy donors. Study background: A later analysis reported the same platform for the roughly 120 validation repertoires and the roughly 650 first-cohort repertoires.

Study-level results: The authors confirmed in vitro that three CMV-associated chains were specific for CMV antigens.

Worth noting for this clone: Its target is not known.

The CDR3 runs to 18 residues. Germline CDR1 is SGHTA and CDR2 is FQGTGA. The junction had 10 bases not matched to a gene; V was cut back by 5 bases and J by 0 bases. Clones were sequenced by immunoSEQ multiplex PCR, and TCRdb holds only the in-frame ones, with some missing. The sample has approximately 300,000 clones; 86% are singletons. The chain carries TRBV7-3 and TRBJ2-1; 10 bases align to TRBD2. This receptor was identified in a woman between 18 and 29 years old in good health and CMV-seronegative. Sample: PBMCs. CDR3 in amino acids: CASSPTTSGPSSYNEQFF. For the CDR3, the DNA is TGTGCCAGCAGCCCGACGACTAGCGGGCCTAGCTCCTACAATGAGCAGTTCTTC.